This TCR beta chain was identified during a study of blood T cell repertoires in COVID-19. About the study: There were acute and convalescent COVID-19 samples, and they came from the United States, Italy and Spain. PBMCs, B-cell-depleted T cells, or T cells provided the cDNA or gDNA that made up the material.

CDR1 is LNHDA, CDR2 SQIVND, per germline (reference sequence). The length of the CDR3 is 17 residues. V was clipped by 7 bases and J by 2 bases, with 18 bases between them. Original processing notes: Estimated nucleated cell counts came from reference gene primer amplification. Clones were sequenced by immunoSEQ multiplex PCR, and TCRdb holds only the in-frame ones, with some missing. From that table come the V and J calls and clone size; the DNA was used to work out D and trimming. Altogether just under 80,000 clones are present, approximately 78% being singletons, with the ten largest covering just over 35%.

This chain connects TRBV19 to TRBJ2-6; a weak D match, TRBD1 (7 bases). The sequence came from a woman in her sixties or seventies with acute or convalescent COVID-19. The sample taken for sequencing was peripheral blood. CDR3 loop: CASTRTGGGAGANVLTF. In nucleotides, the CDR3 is TGTGCCAGTACCAGGACAGGCGGCGGGGCTGGGGCCAACGTCCTGACTTTC.